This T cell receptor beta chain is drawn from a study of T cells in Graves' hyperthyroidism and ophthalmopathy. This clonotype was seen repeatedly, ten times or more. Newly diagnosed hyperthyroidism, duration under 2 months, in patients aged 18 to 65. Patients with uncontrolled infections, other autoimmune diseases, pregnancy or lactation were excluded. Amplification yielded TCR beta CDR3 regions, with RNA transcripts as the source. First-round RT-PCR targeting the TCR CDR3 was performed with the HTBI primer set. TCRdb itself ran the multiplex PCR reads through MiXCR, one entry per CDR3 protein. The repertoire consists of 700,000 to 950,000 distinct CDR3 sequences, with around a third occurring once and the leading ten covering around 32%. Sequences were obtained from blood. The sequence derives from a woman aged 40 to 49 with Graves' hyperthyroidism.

The CDR3 loop reads CASSQDTGYYGYTF. In DNA form, the CDR3 reads TGTGCCAGCAGCCAAGATACAGGGTACTATGGCTACACCTTC. The chain has TRBV14 and TRBJ1-2; D may be TRBD1 (6 bases). Germline CDR1 is SGHDN and CDR2 is FVKESK. The CDR3 length is 14 residues. Trimming stripped 0 bases from V and 3 bases from J, with 8 bases between.